The TCR beta chain described here comes from a study of response to subunit inactivated influenza vaccine. This CDR3 spans 15 amino acids. The germline CDR1 and CDR2 sequences are WSHSY and SAAADI. Trimming shortened V by 3 bases and J by 5 bases, and 15 bases separated the two germline ends. From the RT-PCR reads, TCRdb called clonotypes with MiXCR, one entry per CDR3 protein. The table has under 500,000 distinct CDR3 sequences, approximately 11% seen once. V usage is TRBV10-2 and J usage is TRBJ2-3; either TRBD1 or TRBD2 may supply D (5 bases each). The TCR comes from a man between 45 and 60 years old who received an inactivated influenza vaccine. The source was PBMCs from blood, collected 40 to 50 days after vaccination. CDR3 coding DNA: TGCGCCAGCAGTGATCGGGACCATCGCGGAGATACGCAGTATTTT. This sequence encodes CASSDRDHRGDTQYF.